These 25 T cell receptor beta chains originate from one sample sequenced in a study of OX40 agonist ivuxolimab in advanced cancers. Sequencing was performed with immunoSEQ multiplex PCR; in TCRdb, only in-frame clones are kept and a portion is missing. This sample yields roughly 69,000 clones, of which around 90% are seen a single time; 1.1% belongs to the top ten. Sequences were derived from CD4+ or CD8+ T cells sorted from blood, sampled in a trial of the OX40 agonist ivuxolimab. These receptors were taken from an adult with an advanced solid tumor such as melanoma, head and neck, liver or kidney cancer.

The chain is built from TRBV9 and TRBJ2-6; D uncertain. Germline loops: CDR1 SGDLS, CDR2 YYNGEE. CDR3 length: 19 amino acids. V lost 4 bases to trimming and J lost 1 base, with 21 bases between them. The CDR3 here is CASSPLPDLHFSGANVLTF. Written as DNA, the CDR3 is TGTGCCAGCAGCCCCCTTCCAGACTTGCACTTTTCTGGGGCCAACGTCCTGACTTTC.

The CDR3, as DNA: TGTGCCAGCTCACCCCAGGGGGCCGGGAACACCGGGGAGCTGTTTTTT. Its protein is CASSPQGAGNTGELFF. The chain combines TRBV18 with TRBJ2-2; 8 nucleotides align to TRBD1. The V gene end was trimmed by 3 bases and the J gene end by 1 base; junction bases not matched to a gene: 4. The CDR3 has 16 residues. Germline CDR1 reads KGHSH; CDR2 reads LQKENI. Based on the CDR3 plus reference TRBV18 and TRBJ2-2, the full variable domain is NAGVMQNPRHLVRRRGQEARLRCSPMKGHSHVYWYRQLPEEGLKFMVYLQKENIIDESGMPKERFSAEFPKEGPSILRIQQVVRGDSAAYFCASSPQGAGNTGELFFGEGSRLTVL.

This chain links TRBV27 with TRBJ1-2; D is unresolved. In germline, CDR1 is MNHEY, CDR2 SMNVEV (reference sequence). Trimming took 3 bases from V and 4 from J, leaving 15 bases between them. The CDR3 sequence is 15 residues long. In DNA, the CDR3 is TGTGCCAGCAGTTTCTCGGCCCGGGAGGGCTATGGCTACACCTTC. This codes for CASSFSAREGYGYTF.

The chain has TRBV19 and TRBJ2-3, with 16 nucleotides matching TRBD2. J lost 2 bases, V lost 1 base, and 6 bases had no gene match. The CDR3 sequence is 19 residues long. Germline V CDR1 and CDR2: LNHDA, SQIVND (reference sequence). The CDR3 coding sequence is TGTGCCAGTAGTATAGCGGGACTAGCGGGAGGGCCCCCCACAGATACGCAGTATTTT. This codes for CASSIAGLAGGPPTDTQYF.

The genes are TRBV5-1 and TRBJ1-2, with a weak D call TRBD1 (5 bases). The CDR3 runs 16 residues. Trimming pared 4 bases from V and 1 base from J, leaving 17 bases between. Germline V gene sequence: CDR1 SGHRS, CDR2 YFSETQ. CDR3 region: CASSPGLRTLNYGYTF. CDR3 coding DNA: TGCGCCAGCAGCCCGGGACTCCGGACTCTTAACTATGGCTACACCTTC.

The chain couples TRBV2 to TRBJ2-7; D is uncertain. CDR1 and CDR2 from the germline V gene are SNHLY and FYNNEI. Trimming left V 1 base short and J 0 bases short, with 10 bases between. The CDR3 spans 15 residues. The CDR3 DNA is TGTGCCAGCAGTGAAGAAGAGGACCTCTCCTACGAGCAGTACTTC. Its translation is CASSEEEDLSYEQYF.

The chain combines TRBV15 with TRBJ1-1; 7 bases fit TRBD1. V lost 9 bases and J lost 5; bases outside the gene matches: 12. CDR3 length: 14 amino acids. Germline V gene data show CDR1 as LNHNV and CDR2 as YYDKDF (reference sequence). The CDR3 DNA follows: TGTGCCACGGGTCGAGAACAGGGGAGGACTGAAGCTTTCTTT. This gives the protein CATGREQGRTEAFF.

This clone was observed a single time. V gene TRBV4-2 combines with J gene TRBJ1-4; TRBD1 matches at 7 bases. V lost 4 bases to trimming and J lost 5 bases; unmatched junction nucleotides: 13. The germline V gene encodes CDR1 LGHNA and CDR2 YNFKEQ. The CDR3 has 17 residues. The CDR3 loop is CASSRGYRDSENEKLFF. The CDR3 nucleotides are TGTGCCAGCAGCCGAGGATATCGGGACAGTGAGAATGAAAAACTGTTTTTT.

This clone was counted a single time. The gene calls are TRBV19 and TRBJ1-1; possibly TRBD1 for D (6 bases). The CDR3 spans 14 residues. With 5 bases removed from V and 5 bases from J, the gap between germline ends came to 15 bases. Per germline, CDR1 LNHDA and CDR2 SQIVND (reference sequence). CDR3: CASSPPWGATEAFF. CDR3 bases: TGTGCCAGTAGTCCCCCGTGGGGGGCGACTGAAGCTTTCTTT.

The rearrangement uses TRBV27 and TRBJ2-5; TRBD2 might be the D (6 bases). The CDR3 contains 15 residues. Germline V lookup: CDR1 MNHEY, CDR2 SMNVEV (reference sequence). Trimming shortened V by 5 bases and J by 5 bases, and 18 bases separated the two germline ends. CDR3 protein: CASSDNSVGRETQYF. The CDR3 DNA reads TGTGCCAGCAGTGATAACTCGGTGGGGAGGGAGACCCAGTACTTC.

V and J are TRBV5-1 and TRBJ2-2; 8 bases fit TRBD1. Germline values: CDR1 SGHRS, CDR2 YFSETQ. The CDR3 has 15 residues. Trimming cost V 4 bases and J 3 bases; bases outside gene matches: 5. In nucleotides, the CDR3 is TGCGCCAGCAGCGTGGACAGGGCGTACACCGGGGAGCTGTTTTTT. Translating it yields CASSVDRAYTGELFF.

CDR3 in amino acids: CASSFLGTPQETQYF. The CDR3 DNA is TGTGCCAGCAGTTTCCTCGGGACACCCCAAGAGACCCAGTACTTC. This chain joins TRBV6-5 and TRBJ2-5; possible D gene TRBD1, 6 bases. CDR1 is MNHEY and CDR2 is SVGAGI in the germline V gene. The CDR3 is made up of 15 amino acids. V was clipped by 4 bases and J by 1 base, with 13 bases between them.

The genes are TRBV6-5 and TRBJ1-1; 8 bases map to TRBD1. Germline CDR1 MNHEY, CDR2 SVGAGI. This CDR3 region has 13 residues. The junction had 8 bases not matched to a gene; V was cut back by 8 bases and J by 6 bases. This CDR3 reads CASERQGTAEAFF. The DNA for the CDR3 is TGTGCCAGCGAAAGACAGGGGACCGCTGAAGCTTTCTTT.

The chain is built from TRBV6-1 and TRBJ2-3; no reliable D call. CDR1 and CDR2 (germline): MNHNS, SASEGT. The CDR3 is 13 amino acids. The V end lost 8 bases, the J end lost 5 bases, and 14 bases lay between the germline ends. In DNA form, the CDR3 reads TGTGCCAGCGCTTATCTTGGGGTAGATACGCAGTATTTT. As protein: CASAYLGVDTQYF.

This clone was counted only a few times. Other DNA sequences in the sample encode the same CDR3. The chain recombines TRBV30 with TRBJ1-3; D unclear. The germline V and J ends were trimmed by 0 bases and 4 bases, with 4 bases remaining between them. The germline V gene encodes CDR1 GTSNPN and CDR2 SVGIG (reference sequence). The CDR3 is 12 residues long. The CDR3 region has the DNA TGTGCCTGGAGTGTGCCCGGAAACACCATATATTTT. This sequence encodes CAWSVPGNTIYF.

This chain joins TRBV6-6 and TRBJ1-2; TRBD1 matches at 7 bases. The germline gives CDR1 MNHNY, CDR2 SVGAGI (reference sequence). The CDR3 sequence is 14 residues long. The junction had 4 bases not matched to a gene; V was cut back by 0 bases and J by 6 bases. The DNA of the CDR3 is TGTGCCAGCAGTTACTCAGGGGGCGAGGATGGCTACACCTTC. It yields the protein CASSYSGGEDGYTF.

The chain recombines TRBV5-1 with TRBJ2-2, with a weak D call TRBD1 (6 bases). Trimming left V 4 bases short and J 0 bases short, with 10 bases between. CDR1 and CDR2 (germline): SGHRS, YFSETQ. This CDR3 region has 15 residues. The CDR3 reads CASSVGQTNTGELFF. In nucleotides, the CDR3 is TGCGCCAGCAGCGTCGGACAGACGAACACCGGGGAGCTGTTTTTT. Variable domain in full (rest from reference TRBV5-1 and TRBJ2-2): KAGVTQTPRYLIKTRGQQVTLSCSPISGHRSVSWYQQTPGQGLQFLFEYFSETQRNKGNFPGRFSGRQFSNSRSEMNVSTLELGDSALYLCASSVGQTNTGELFFGEGSRLTVL.

The chain employs TRBV30 and TRBJ1-2, with a tentative D call TRBD1 (5 bases). The germline gives CDR1 GTSNPN, CDR2 SVGIG (reference sequence). This CDR3 spans 13 amino acids. V was pared by 5 bases and J by 4 bases, with 14 bases between. For the CDR3, the DNA is TGTGCCTGGGATCGACAGCTTTCCTATGGCTACACCTTC. It specifies CAWDRQLSYGYTF.

The V and J genes are TRBV10-3 and TRBJ2-5, with D hard to call. Trimming removed 6 bases at V and 5 bases at J, with 16 bases between. The CDR3 extends over 14 amino acids. Germline values: CDR1 ENHRY, CDR2 SYGVKD. Here the CDR3 reads CAIRILLQWETQYF. The CDR3 DNA reads TGTGCCATCAGGATATTGTTGCAGTGGGAGACCCAGTACTTC.

The CDR3 DNA follows: TGCGCCAGCAGTGAAGCGGGGGGGCCAAAAAATGAGCAGTTCTTC. This sequence encodes CASSEAGGPKNEQFF. J is TRBJ2-1 and V is TRBV10-1, with 10 positions matching TRBD2. From germline, CDR1 is WNHNN and CDR2 SYGVQD (reference sequence). The length of the CDR3 is 15 residues. J gave up 7 bases and V 3 bases, and 6 bases lay outside the gene matches.

Comments on this clone: At the DNA level, this CDR3 is encoded by other sequences in the same sample as well. The rearrangement uses TRBV6-1 and TRBJ2-7, with TRBD1 matching 7 bases. V gave up 6 bases and J gave up 2 bases; unmatched junction bases: 7. This CDR3 has 14 amino acids. Per germline, CDR1 MNHNS and CDR2 SASEGT. The CDR3 region is CASRTGTATYEQYF. For the CDR3, the DNA is TGTGCCAGCAGGACCGGGACAGCCACCTACGAGCAGTACTTC.

This chain links TRBV11-1 with TRBJ2-7; D remains ambiguous. Germline V lookup: CDR1 SGHAT, CDR2 FQDESV (reference sequence). Trimming stripped 4 bases from V and 7 bases from J, with 17 bases between. The CDR3 is made up of 14 amino acids. The CDR3 protein is CASSSRVGPWEQYF. In DNA form, the CDR3 reads TGTGCCAGCAGCTCTCGGGTAGGCCCTTGGGAGCAGTACTTC.

The CDR3 protein is CASSEAAGGGTEAFF. CDR3 DNA: TGTGCCAGCAGTGAAGCGGCAGGGGGCGGCACTGAAGCTTTCTTT. The chain joins TRBV6-1 to TRBJ1-1; 8 bases agree with TRBD1. The CDR3 length is 15 residues. The V gene end was trimmed by 0 bases and the J gene end by 4 bases; junction bases not matched to a gene: 4. Germline values: CDR1 MNHNS, CDR2 SASEGT.

The chain is built from TRBV11-2 and TRBJ2-2; no firm D call. Per the germline V gene, CDR1 is SGHAT and CDR2 is FQNNGV. The CDR3 is 13 amino acids. Trimming took off 0 bases at V and 4 bases at J, with 3 bases between the two ends. CDR3: CASSLESTGELFF. For the CDR3, the DNA is TGTGCCAGCAGCTTAGAGTCCACCGGGGAGCTGTTTTTT.

This rearrangement joins TRBV9 to TRBJ1-2; TRBD1 is a possible D gene (6 bases). Trimming cost V 4 bases and J 6 bases, with 16 bases left between them. CDR1 and CDR2 (germline): SGDLS, YYNGEE. This CDR3 comprises 14 residues. The CDR3 loop reads CASSPAGQPNGYTF. CDR3 sequence (DNA): TGTGCCAGCAGCCCGGCGGGACAACCCAATGGCTACACCTTC.